These T cell receptor beta chains were read from a single sample in a study of blood T cells in healthy people across ages. A single record per CDR3 protein comes from TCRdb applying MiXCR to the 5' RACE reads. The table shows about 1.4 million distinct CDR3 sequences, with 59% occurring only once. Sequencing was done on a sample of blood. These receptors were obtained from a man between 18 and 29 years old in good health. Both conserved end residues are part of each CDR3. D genes are given only for firm matches. Not every row has a clone size; where given, it reads once, few, many or a size class.

>-|TRBJ2-5|TRBV7-7|-
TGTGCTAGCAGCTTACTGGTGGCTGAGACCCAGTACTTC
CASSLLVAETQYF
>-|TRBJ2-5|TRBV6-2/TRBV6-3|TRBD1
TGTGCCAGCAGTCCCGGGACAGTTTCTCAAGAGACCCAGTACTTC
CASSPGTVSQETQYF
>-|TRBJ2-7|TRBV18|TRBD1
TGTGCCAGCTCACCACCGACCGGGACAGGGTGGGACGAGCAGTACTTC
CASSPPTGTGWDEQYF
>-|TRBJ2-1|TRBV12-3/TRBV12-4|TRBD1
TGTGCCAGCGGCTCCCCGGGACAGGCCTACAATGAGCAGTTCTTC
CASGSPGQAYNEQFF
>-|TRBJ2-3|TRBV29-1|-
TGCAGCGTTGAGTTCGGACTGAGGACAGATACGCAGTATTTT
CSVEFGLRTDTQYF
>-|TRBJ2-7|TRBV4-1|-
TGCGCCAGCAGCCAAGAATCGCACCCCTACGAGCAGTACTTC
CASSQESHPYEQYF
>once|TRBJ2-3|TRBV25-1|TRBD1
TGTGCCAGCACGGACAGGATAAGCACAGATACGCAGTATTTT
CASTDRISTDTQYF
>few|TRBJ2-3|TRBV4-2|-
TGTGCCAGCAGCCCGCATCATTTCAGCCCACAGTTCACAGATACGCAGTATTTT
CASSPHHFSPQFTDTQYF
>-|TRBJ2-3|TRBV28|-
TGTGCCATAGGACTACCGAAGGGGCAGTATTTT
CAIGLPKGQYF
>-|TRBJ1-2|TRBV20-1|-
TGCAGTGCTAGACCGACAGGATTATCTTATGGCTACACCTTC
CSARPTGLSYGYTF
>few|TRBJ2-1|TRBV20-1|TRBD2
TGCAGTGCTAGAGATCCCGGGACTAGCGGGGAATTCTATGAGCAGTTCTTC
CSARDPGTSGEFYEQFF
>-|TRBJ2-5|TRBV28|TRBD2
TGTGCCGCGGGGGGGCTAGGGGAGACCCAGTACTTC
CAAGGLGETQYF
>few|TRBJ2-7|TRBV5-1|-
TGCGCCAGCGCCATTTCGACAGGCAGCTCCTACGAGCAGTACTTC
CASAISTGSSYEQYF
>-|TRBJ2-5|TRBV11-2|-
TGTGCCAGCAGCTTAGAATTGGGCTATCCAGAGACCCAGTACTTC
CASSLELGYPETQYF
>few|TRBJ2-7|TRBV20-1|-
TGCAGTGCTAGAGGGGAGACGTACGAGCAGTACTTC
CSARGETYEQYF
>-|TRBJ2-6|TRBV4-3|-
TGCGCCAGCAGCCAAGATCTGAGTACTGGGGCCAACGTCCTGACTTTC
CASSQDLSTGANVLTF
>few|TRBJ2-7|TRBV6-1|-
TGTGCCAGCAGTTCCTATGACTCCTTGAGGGAGCAGTACTTC
CASSSYDSLREQYF
>-|TRBJ1-2|TRBV5-1|TRBD1
TGCGCCAGCAGCTCCCTCGGGACAGGATATGGCTACACCTTC
CASSSLGTGYGYTF
>-|TRBJ2-7|TRBV7-9|-
TGTGCCAGCAGCAAAGACGGATACTACGAGCAGTACTTC
CASSKDGYYEQYF
>-|TRBJ2-3|TRBV7-9|-
TGTGCCAGCAGCTTATCCCTAGACACAGATACGCAGTATTTT
CASSLSLDTDTQYF
>-|TRBJ2-1|TRBV18|-
TGTGCCAGCTCACCACCGGGGTTGAATGAGCAGTTCTTC
CASSPPGLNEQFF
>-|TRBJ1-2|TRBV4-1|-
TGCGCCAGCGGAGACCTCAGGGTGGCGTCTGGCTACACCTTC
CASGDLRVASGYTF
>-|TRBJ2-7|TRBV7-2|-
TGTGCCAGCAGCTTAGGCAGGGGAAACGAGCAGTACTTC
CASSLGRGNEQYF
>-|TRBJ2-5|TRBV20-1|TRBD2
TGCAGTGCGGACCCCGGGGGGATGTACCAAGAGACCCAGTACTTC
CSADPGGMYQETQYF
>-|TRBJ1-1|TRBV7-9|TRBD1
TGTGCCAGCAGCCGGGGACAGGGAGCTTTCTTT
CASSRGQGAFF
>-|TRBJ2-1|TRBV6-5|-
TGTGCCAGCGCACCAAATGGGCTAGGCGATGAGCAGTTCTTC
CASAPNGLGDEQFF
>-|TRBJ2-3|TRBV4-3|TRBD2
TGCGCCAGCAGCCGACCCGCCGGGGGGACAGATACGCAGTATTTT
CASSRPAGGTDTQYF
>-|TRBJ2-3|TRBV20-1|TRBD2
TGCAGTGCTAGTTTCAGCGGGGGGAGATCAGATACGCAGTATTTT
CSASFSGGRSDTQYF
>few|TRBJ1-2|TRBV9|-
TGTGCCAGCAGCGCCATAACAGGGACCGATGGCTACACCTTC
CASSAITGTDGYTF
>-|TRBJ1-6|TRBV7-2|-
TGTGCCAGCAGCCTTCCGGGGGTCAAGAATTCGCCCCTCCACTTT
CASSLPGVKNSPLHF
>-|TRBJ2-1|TRBV12-3/TRBV12-4|-
TGTGCCAGCAGTTTAGGCCCCAGGGCAGCCATCCACAATGAGCAGTTCTTC
CASSLGPRAAIHNEQFF
>-|TRBJ1-5|TRBV20-1|-
TGCAGTGCTATAAGGGATCAGCCCCAGCATTTT
CSAIRDQPQHF
>-|TRBJ2-7|TRBV4-1|TRBD1
TGCGCCAGCAGCCTGGCAGGGGGATTGGACTACGAGCAGTACTTC
CASSLAGGLDYEQYF
>-|TRBJ2-7|TRBV28|TRBD2
TGTGCCAGCAGAACACCGGGACTAGCCTCCTACGAGCAGTACTTC
CASRTPGLASYEQYF
>-|TRBJ1-4|TRBV11-2|-
TGTGCCAGCAGCTTATTCTTGTCAGGCTTGCGCGAAAAACTGTTTTTT
CASSLFLSGLREKLFF
>-|TRBJ1-3|TRBV12-3/TRBV12-4|TRBD1
TGTGCCAGTAGTTTCGGCCCCCAGGGGGCTGGAAACACCATATATTTT
CASSFGPQGAGNTIYF
>-|TRBJ2-3|TRBV4-3|-
TGCGCCAGCAGCCGAGACCCACAACCGGCAGGAAGCACAGATACGCAGTATTTT
CASSRDPQPAGSTDTQYF
>once|TRBJ2-1|TRBV20-1|TRBD2
TGCAGTGCAGCCGGACTAGCGGGAGGTTGGGATGAGCAGTTCTTC
CSAAGLAGGWDEQFF
>-|TRBJ2-7|TRBV9|-
TGTGCCAGCAGCGTACGAACGACACGGCCCTACGAGCAGTACTTC
CASSVRTTRPYEQYF
>-|TRBJ2-7|TRBV3-1|-
TGTGCCAGCAGCCAAGACCCGCTTGAAGGGAAATACGAGCAGTACTTC
CASSQDPLEGKYEQYF
>-|TRBJ2-7|TRBV11-2|-
TGTGCCAGCAGCTTAAGGGCAGGGCCCTACGAGCAGTACTTC
CASSLRAGPYEQYF
>few|TRBJ2-7|TRBV28|TRBD1
TGTGCCAGCAGTTCCGGCGGGACAGGGACCTACGAGCAGTACTTC
CASSSGGTGTYEQYF
>-|TRBJ1-2|TRBV7-9|-
TGTGCCAGCACGCTCGGGGACGCGTCCTATGGCTACACCTTC
CASTLGDASYGYTF
>-|TRBJ1-2|TRBV29-1|-
TGCAGCGTAGCAAGGACAGACAACTATGGCTACACCTTC
CSVARTDNYGYTF
>-|TRBJ2-2|TRBV13|-
TGTGCCAGCAGCTACCGTTGGGGGGAGCTGTTTTTT
CASSYRWGELFF
>few|TRBJ2-1|TRBV27|-
TGTGCCAGCAGTTTAGTCCCGGGCTTGTACAATGAGCAGTTCTTC
CASSLVPGLYNEQFF
>-|TRBJ2-1|TRBV29-1|TRBD1
TGCAGCTCAGGGGGCGTCTACAATGAGCAGTTCTTC
CSSGGVYNEQFF
>-|TRBJ2-3|TRBV27|-
TGTGCCAGCAGTTTATTCGAGACAGGCCCCACAGATACGCAGTATTTT
CASSLFETGPTDTQYF
>few|TRBJ2-1|TRBV18|TRBD2
TGTGCCAGCTCACCCCTCCTAGCGGAGCACAATGAGCAGTTCTTC
CASSPLLAEHNEQFF
>few|TRBJ2-5|TRBV4-3|-
TGCGCCAGCAGCCAAGATAGGGGGAGTAGCTTTGAGACCCAGTACTTC
CASSQDRGSSFETQYF
>few|TRBJ2-1|TRBV4-2|TRBD2
TGTGCCAGCAGCCAAACTAGCGGGAGAGTCGGGCAGTTCTTC
CASSQTSGRVGQFF
>-|TRBJ2-7|TRBV30|TRBD2
TGTGCTTATAGCGGGAGGCGATACGAGCAGTACTTC
CAYSGRRYEQYF
>-|TRBJ2-4|TRBV25-1|-
TGTGCCGGCAGGTGGGGATCTTTGGGGGAGCAGTACTTC
CAGRWGSLGEQYF